The rows below give T cell receptor beta chains drawn from one sample of a study of blood T cells in healthy people across ages. A single record per CDR3 protein comes from TCRdb applying MiXCR to the 5' RACE reads. The sample lists approximately 1,100,000 distinct CDR3 sequences; more than 40% were seen once. The source material was blood. The receptors come from a woman aged 60 to 75 in good health. The CDR3 runs from the conserved cysteine through the conserved F or W. The D gene is left open where the match is weak. Size tells how often a clone was seen (once, few, many) or the class of an expanded clone, and some rows leave it out.

CDR3 protein: CASSPTARQANYNSPLHF; CDR3 DNA: TGCGCCAGCAGCCCCACCGCCCGACAGGCGAATTATAATTCACCCCTCCACTTT; D gene: NA; J gene: TRBJ1-6; clone size: NA; CDR3 length: 18; V gene: TRBV5-1
CDR3 protein: CPSGDRWDDEQFF; CDR3 DNA: TGTCCCTCGGGGGACAGGTGGGACGATGAGCAGTTCTTC; D gene: TRBD1; J gene: TRBJ2-1; clone size: NA; CDR3 length: 13; V gene: TRBV6-5
CDR3 protein: CASSLNGEMSNEKLFF; CDR3 DNA: TGTGCCAGCAGCTTAAATGGGGAGATGTCTAATGAAAAACTGTTTTTT; D gene: NA; J gene: TRBJ1-4; clone size: few; CDR3 length: 16; V gene: TRBV7-9
CDR3 protein: CSANDRGRSYEQYF; CDR3 DNA: TGCAGTGCAAATGACAGGGGGCGCTCCTACGAGCAGTACTTC; D gene: TRBD1; J gene: TRBJ2-7; clone size: NA; CDR3 length: 14; V gene: TRBV20-1
CDR3 protein: CASSPMTGGNYGYTF; CDR3 DNA: TGTGCCAGCAGCCCGATGACAGGGGGAAACTATGGCTACACCTTC; D gene: TRBD1; J gene: TRBJ1-2; clone size: NA; CDR3 length: 15; V gene: TRBV28
CDR3 protein: CASSFSSAGANVLTF; CDR3 DNA: TGTGCCAGCAGCTTTAGTTCAGCCGGGGCCAACGTCCTGACTTTC; D gene: NA; J gene: TRBJ2-6; clone size: few; CDR3 length: 15; V gene: TRBV11-2
CDR3 protein: CSASGLAVSPYEQYF; CDR3 DNA: TGCAGTGCTTCAGGACTAGCGGTGTCTCCCTACGAGCAGTACTTC; D gene: TRBD2; J gene: TRBJ2-7; clone size: NA; CDR3 length: 15; V gene: TRBV20-1
CDR3 protein: CASSDQAYGYEQYF; CDR3 DNA: TGTGCCAGCAGTGATCAAGCCTACGGGTACGAGCAGTACTTC; D gene: NA; J gene: TRBJ2-7; clone size: few; CDR3 length: 14; V gene: TRBV6-1
CDR3 protein: CSVGTEYQETQYF; CDR3 DNA: TGCAGCGTGGGGACAGAGTACCAAGAGACCCAGTACTTC; D gene: TRBD1; J gene: TRBJ2-5; clone size: NA; CDR3 length: 13; V gene: TRBV29-1
CDR3 protein: CASSVLENYGQYF; CDR3 DNA: TGCGCCAGTAGCGTGCTAGAGAATTACGGGCAGTACTTC; D gene: NA; J gene: TRBJ2-5; clone size: NA; CDR3 length: 13; V gene: TRBV4-1
CDR3 protein: CASSPLTHGEAKNIQYF; CDR3 DNA: TGTGCCAGCAGTCCACTAACGCATGGGGAAGCCAAAAACATTCAGTACTTC; D gene: NA; J gene: TRBJ2-4; clone size: NA; CDR3 length: 17; V gene: TRBV28
CDR3 protein: CATSRDPGPGAPETQYF; CDR3 DNA: TGTGCCACCAGCAGAGATCCTGGACCAGGCGCCCCGGAGACCCAGTACTTC; D gene: NA; J gene: TRBJ2-5; clone size: NA; CDR3 length: 17; V gene: TRBV15
CDR3 protein: CATSDFRRSGTYNEQFF; CDR3 DNA: TGTGCCACCAGTGATTTCCGGCGCTCAGGGACATACAATGAGCAGTTCTTC; D gene: NA; J gene: TRBJ2-1; clone size: NA; CDR3 length: 17; V gene: TRBV24-1
CDR3 protein: CASSTYSGQETQYF; CDR3 DNA: TGCGCCAGCAGCACATATAGCGGGCAAGAGACCCAGTACTTC; D gene: TRBD2; J gene: TRBJ2-5; clone size: NA; CDR3 length: 14; V gene: TRBV5-1
CDR3 protein: CASRGGTFTGKLFF; CDR3 DNA: TGTGCCAGCAGAGGCGGGACTTTCACGGGAAAACTGTTTTTT; D gene: NA; J gene: TRBJ1-4; clone size: NA; CDR3 length: 14; V gene: TRBV6-1
CDR3 protein: CAISESLLAGSGGQYF; CDR3 DNA: TGTGCCATCAGTGAGTCGTTATTAGCGGGATCTGGCGGGCAGTACTTC; D gene: TRBD2; J gene: TRBJ2-7; clone size: few; CDR3 length: 16; V gene: TRBV10-3
CDR3 protein: CASSSSLDNEQFF; CDR3 DNA: TGTGCCAGCAGCTCATCCCTGGACAATGAGCAGTTCTTC; D gene: NA; J gene: TRBJ2-1; clone size: NA; CDR3 length: 13; V gene: TRBV7-9
CDR3 protein: CASSRKPGSNQPQHF; CDR3 DNA: TGTGCCAGCAGCCGTAAACCGGGAAGCAATCAGCCCCAGCATTTT; D gene: NA; J gene: TRBJ1-5; clone size: NA; CDR3 length: 15; V gene: TRBV6-5
CDR3 protein: CATSRGRTGTHPSTDTQYF; CDR3 DNA: TGTGCCACCAGCAGAGGTCGTACAGGGACCCACCCTAGCACAGATACGCAGTATTTT; D gene: NA; J gene: TRBJ2-3; clone size: NA; CDR3 length: 19; V gene: TRBV15
CDR3 protein: CASRGRVGEQYF; CDR3 DNA: TGTGCCAGCCGGGGCAGGGTGGGAGAGCAGTACTTC; D gene: NA; J gene: TRBJ2-5; clone size: few; CDR3 length: 12; V gene: TRBV2
CDR3 protein: CASSEGERTSEAQYF; CDR3 DNA: TGTGCCAGCAGTGAAGGGGAAAGGACTAGCGAAGCCCAGTACTTC; D gene: TRBD2; J gene: TRBJ2-5; clone size: NA; CDR3 length: 15; V gene: TRBV6-1
CDR3 protein: CSVVGNIQYF; CDR3 DNA: TGCAGCGTTGTTGGGAACATTCAGTACTTC; D gene: NA; J gene: TRBJ2-4; clone size: few; CDR3 length: 10; V gene: TRBV29-1
CDR3 protein: CSARQFYNEQFF; CDR3 DNA: TGCAGTGCAAGACAGTTTTACAATGAGCAGTTCTTC; D gene: NA; J gene: TRBJ2-1; clone size: few; CDR3 length: 12; V gene: TRBV20-1
CDR3 protein: CASRQVSNYGYTF; CDR3 DNA: TGTGCCAGCCGACAGGTCTCTAACTATGGCTACACCTTC; D gene: NA; J gene: TRBJ1-2; clone size: NA; CDR3 length: 13; V gene: TRBV27
CDR3 protein: CASSATGRERETQYF; CDR3 DNA: TGTGCCAGCAGTGCAACGGGGCGGGAGAGAGAGACCCAGTACTTC; D gene: TRBD2; J gene: TRBJ2-5; clone size: NA; CDR3 length: 15; V gene: TRBV27